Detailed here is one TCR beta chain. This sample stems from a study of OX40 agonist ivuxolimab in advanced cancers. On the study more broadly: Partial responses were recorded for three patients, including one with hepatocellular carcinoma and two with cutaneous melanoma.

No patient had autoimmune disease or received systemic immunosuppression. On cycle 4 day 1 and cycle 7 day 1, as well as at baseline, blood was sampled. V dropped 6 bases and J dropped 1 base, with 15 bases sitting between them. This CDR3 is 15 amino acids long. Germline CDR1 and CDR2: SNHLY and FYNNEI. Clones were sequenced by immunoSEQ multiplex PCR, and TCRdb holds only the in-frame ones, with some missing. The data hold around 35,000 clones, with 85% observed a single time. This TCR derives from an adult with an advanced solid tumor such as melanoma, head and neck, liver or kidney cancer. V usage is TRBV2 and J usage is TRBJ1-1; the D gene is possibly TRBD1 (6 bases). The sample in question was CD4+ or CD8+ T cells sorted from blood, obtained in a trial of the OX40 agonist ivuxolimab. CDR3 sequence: CASRWGRGRNTEAFF. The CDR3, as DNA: TGTGCCAGCAGGTGGGGCAGGGGCAGGAACACTGAAGCTTTCTTT.